These 14 T cell receptor beta chains came from one sample sequenced in a study of tumor and adjacent non-tumor tissue in lung cancer. RNA was extracted from bulk tissue without any cell sorting. TCRbeta libraries were built with three rounds of nested PCR, modified from ARM-PCR. TCRdb passed the multiplex PCR reads through MiXCR, listing each CDR3 protein once. In the table there are 71,000 or so distinct CDR3 sequences, roughly 76% of which are singletons. Sequenced sample: lung tumor tissue. The source of these receptors is a woman in her forties or fifties with non-small cell lung cancer.

On this clonotype itself: A junction boundary mismatches the germline segment, possibly from a read error. The CDR3 here is CASSWISESYVQYF. CDR3 DNA: TGTGCCAGCAGTTGGATTAGCGAGAGCTACGTGCAGTACTTC. V is TRBV28 and J is TRBJ2-7; TRBD2 might be the D (5 bases). The CDR3 is 14 amino acids. Germline V gene sequence: CDR1 MDHEN, CDR2 SYDVKM.

CDR3 DNA sequence: TGTGCCATCAGCCTCCGACAGTTCGTGAACACCGGGGAGCTGTTTTTT. It codes for CAISLRQFVNTGELFF. This chain connects TRBV6-5 to TRBJ2-2, with D possibly TRBD1 on 5 matching bases. V lost 10 bases and J lost 1, with 19 bases in between. The CDR3 spans 16 residues. CDR1 is MNHEY, CDR2 SVGAGI, per germline.

Of note for this clonotype: Because the CDR3's place on the DNA is in doubt, the DNA is left out and the CDR3 is given as listed by TCRdb. This CDR3 reads CASSETVGAGSSPLYF. The chain recombines TRBV6-1 with TRBJ1-6; TRBD1 was called by the table and not checked on the DNA. Germline V CDR1 and CDR2: MNHNS, SASEGT. The CDR3 sequence runs 16 residues, both termini included.

Concerning this clonotype itself: This is likely a read error, given that the CDR3 carries no conserved phenylalanine or tryptophan at its end. The chain has TRBV20-1 and TRBJ2-6; a weak D match, TRBD1 (6 bases). The CDR3 consists of 16 residues. Germline-derived CDR1 and CDR2 are DFQATT and SNEGSKA (reference sequence). CDR3 DNA sequence: TGCAGTGCGGGTTGGGACACCGACTCTGGGGCCGACGTCCTGACTCTC. Protein product: CSAGWDTDSGADVLTL.

This clonotype was counted once. This is likely a read error, given that the CDR3 carries no conserved phenylalanine or tryptophan at its end. The V gene is TRBV5-1, the J gene TRBJ2-1, with D maybe TRBD2 (6 bases). CDR1 is SGHRS, CDR2 YFSETQ, per germline. Trimming removed 10 bases at V and 5 bases at J, with 19 bases between. This CDR3 has 14 amino acids. The CDR3 region has the DNA TGCGCCTGTCAGATCCGGGCTAGCGACAATGAGCAGTTCCTC. This gives the protein CACQIRASDNEQFL.

Concerning this clonotype: One junction end disagrees with the germline gene, perhaps due to a read error. The rearrangement joins TRBV11-1 to TRBJ2-3, with 9 bases identical to TRBD1. The CDR3 covers 13 residues. Germline V lookup: CDR1 SGHAT, CDR2 FQDESV (reference sequence). CDR3 coding DNA: TGTACCAGTAGAGGGACAGGGATGGATACGCAGTTTTTT. It specifies CTSRGTGMDTQFF.

In regard to this clonotype: Germline and junction disagree at one end, which may indicate a read error. This chain connects TRBV11-1 to TRBJ2-7; TRBD1 matches 7 bases. This CDR3 has 14 residues. Germline lookup yields CDR1 SGHAT and CDR2 FQDESV (reference sequence). CDR3 in DNA: TGTACCAGCAGTCGCTGGGACAGCTCCTACGAGCAGTACTTC. Protein: CTSSRWDSSYEQYF. Using reference TRBV11-1 and TRBJ2-7 for the parts outside the CDR3, the full variable domain is EAEVAQSPRYKITEKSQAVAFWCDPISGHATLYWYRQILGQGPELLVQFQDESVVDDSQLPKDRFSAERLKGVDSTLKIQPAELGDSAMYLCTSSRWDSSYEQYFGPGTRLTVT.

As regards this clonotype: The junction and the germline gene differ at one end; a read error may be behind it. The rearrangement joins TRBV12-3 or TRBV12-4 to TRBJ2-1; D is possibly TRBD2 (5 bases). The CDR3 has 13 residues. The DNA of the CDR3 is TGTGCCAGCAGCCGACTAACAGAGAATGAGCAGTTATTC. It yields the protein CASSRLTENEQLF.

Notes on this clonotype: An end of the junction differs from the germline gene, which may be a read error. J is TRBJ2-1 and V is TRBV4-1; no reliable D call. The CDR3 covers 13 residues. CDR1 MGHRA and CDR2 YSYEKL come from the germline V gene. CDR3 region: CTSSQAGRNEQFF. DNA for the CDR3: TGTACCAGCAGCCAAGCCGGGCGCAATGAGCAGTTCTTC.

About this clonotype itself: One base away lies a much larger clone, so this may be a sequencing read error. V is TRBV20-1 and J is TRBJ1-2; TRBD1 aligns across 7 bases. Germline trimming cut 6 bases from V and 2 bases from J; bases unmatched to any gene: 12. The CDR3 runs to 15 residues. Germline values: CDR1 DFQATT, CDR2 SNEGSKA (reference sequence). The CDR3 protein is CSALMGQSLNYGYTF. The CDR3 nucleotides are TGCAGTGCCCTCATGGGACAGAGCCTAAACTATGGCTACACCTTC.

This clonotype was detected once. The junction differs from germline at one of its ends, possibly a read error. This chain uses TRBV11-2 with TRBJ2-2, with D perhaps TRBD2 (6 bases). The CDR3 has 14 residues. Germline V gene data show CDR1 as SGHAT and CDR2 as FQNNGV. The CDR3 reads CASLEAAAMREVFF. The CDR3 DNA sequence: TGTGCCAGCCTAGAGGCGGCAGCCATGAGGGAGGTGTTTTTT. The whole variable domain, remainder taken from reference TRBV11-2 and TRBJ2-2, is EAGVAQSPRYKIIEKRQSVAFWCNPISGHATLYWYQQILGQGPKLLIQFQNNGVVDDSQLPKDRFSAERLKGVDSTLKIQPAKLEDSAVYLCASLEAAAMREVFFGEGSRLTVL.

A note on this clonotype: A read error may account for a junction end that differs from germline. This CDR3 reads CDSSLRQFANTWELFF. In DNA form, the CDR3 reads TGTGACAGCAGCCTCCGACAGTTCGCGAACACCTGGGAGCTGTTTTTT. The chain has TRBV6-5 and TRBJ2-2, with D possibly being TRBD1 (5 bases). The CDR3 is 16 residues long. Germline V gene sequence: CDR1 MNHEY, CDR2 SVGAGI.

This clonotype was observed once. Sequence at one end of the junction differs from germline and may be a read error. The rearrangement joins TRBV12-3 or TRBV12-4 to TRBJ2-1; D remains ambiguous. The CDR3 loop spans 13 amino acids. The CDR3 DNA sequence: TGTGCCAGCAGTTTTAGCTCCTGCAATAAGCAGTTCTTC. Its protein is CASSFSSCNKQFF.

Relative to its sample, this clonotype is medium-sized (0.01 to 0.1%). The V gene is TRBV11-2, the J gene TRBJ2-7; D uncertain. V lost 0 bases and J 5 bases, leaving 8 bases between the germline ends. Germline loops: CDR1 SGHAT, CDR2 FQNNGV. The CDR3 has 13 amino acids. CDR3 in amino acids: CASSLDPRDEQYF. In DNA, the CDR3 is TGTGCCAGCAGCTTAGATCCTCGAGACGAGCAGTACTTC.